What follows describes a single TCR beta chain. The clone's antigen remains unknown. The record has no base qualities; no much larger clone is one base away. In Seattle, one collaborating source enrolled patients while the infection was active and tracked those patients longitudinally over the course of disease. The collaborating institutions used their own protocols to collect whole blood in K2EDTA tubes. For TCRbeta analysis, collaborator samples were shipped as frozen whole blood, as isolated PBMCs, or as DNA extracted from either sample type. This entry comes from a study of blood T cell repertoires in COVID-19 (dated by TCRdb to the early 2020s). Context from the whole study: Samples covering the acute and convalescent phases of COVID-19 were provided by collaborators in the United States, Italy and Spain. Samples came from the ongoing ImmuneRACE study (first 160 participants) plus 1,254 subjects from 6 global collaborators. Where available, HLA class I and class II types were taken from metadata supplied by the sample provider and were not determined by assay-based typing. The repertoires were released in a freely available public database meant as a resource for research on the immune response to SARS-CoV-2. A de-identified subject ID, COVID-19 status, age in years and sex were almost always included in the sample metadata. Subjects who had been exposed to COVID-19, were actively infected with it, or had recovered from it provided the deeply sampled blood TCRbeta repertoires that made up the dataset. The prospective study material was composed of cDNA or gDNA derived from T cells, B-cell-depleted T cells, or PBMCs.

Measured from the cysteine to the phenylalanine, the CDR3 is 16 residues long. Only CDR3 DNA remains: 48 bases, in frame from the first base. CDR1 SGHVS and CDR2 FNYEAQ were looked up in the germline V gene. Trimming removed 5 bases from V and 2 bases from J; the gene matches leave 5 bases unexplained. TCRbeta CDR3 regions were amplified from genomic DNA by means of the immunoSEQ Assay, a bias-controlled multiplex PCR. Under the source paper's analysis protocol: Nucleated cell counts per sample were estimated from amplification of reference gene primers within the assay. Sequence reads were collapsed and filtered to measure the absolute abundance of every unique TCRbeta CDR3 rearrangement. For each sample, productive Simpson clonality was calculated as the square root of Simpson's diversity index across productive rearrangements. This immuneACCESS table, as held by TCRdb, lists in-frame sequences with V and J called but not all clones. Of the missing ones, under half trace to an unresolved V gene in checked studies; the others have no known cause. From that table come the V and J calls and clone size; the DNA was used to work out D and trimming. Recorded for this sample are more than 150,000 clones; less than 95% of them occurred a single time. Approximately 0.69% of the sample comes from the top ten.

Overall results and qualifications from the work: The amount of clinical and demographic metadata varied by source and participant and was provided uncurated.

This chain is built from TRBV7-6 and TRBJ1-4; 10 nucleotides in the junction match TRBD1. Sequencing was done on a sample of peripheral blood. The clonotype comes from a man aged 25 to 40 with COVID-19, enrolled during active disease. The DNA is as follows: TGTGCCAGCAGCATAGGGACAGGGGATACTAATGAAAAACTGTTTTTT. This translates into CASSIGTGDTNEKLFF.